The clone carrying this T cell receptor beta chain was found many times. What it binds is not known. Quantitative 5'-RACE was performed with molecular barcodes, and it yielded the TCR beta libraries. MiXCR, run by TCRdb on the 5' RACE reads, gives a single entry per CDR3 protein. This table has about 250,000 distinct CDR3 sequences, under 30% appearing once. The data were taken from a study of CD8 T cells in ankylosing spondylitis. Whole-study findings and limits: Disease-linked clones reportedly showed significant enrichment in matched ankylosing spondylitis synovial fluid.

Trimming at V came to 6 bases and at J to 4 bases, leaving 1 base not matched to a gene. The CDR3 runs to 14 residues. The V call is TRBV12-3 or TRBV12-4, the J call TRBJ2-2; 11 bases align to TRBD1. Sequenced: blood, either unsorted or a sorted T cell fraction (not recorded which). This receptor was taken from a male donor with ankylosing spondylitis or in good health (not recorded which). CDR3 residues: CASRDRGLTGELFF. The CDR3 DNA reads TGTGCCAGCAGGGACAGGGGGCTCACCGGGGAGCTGTTTTTT.